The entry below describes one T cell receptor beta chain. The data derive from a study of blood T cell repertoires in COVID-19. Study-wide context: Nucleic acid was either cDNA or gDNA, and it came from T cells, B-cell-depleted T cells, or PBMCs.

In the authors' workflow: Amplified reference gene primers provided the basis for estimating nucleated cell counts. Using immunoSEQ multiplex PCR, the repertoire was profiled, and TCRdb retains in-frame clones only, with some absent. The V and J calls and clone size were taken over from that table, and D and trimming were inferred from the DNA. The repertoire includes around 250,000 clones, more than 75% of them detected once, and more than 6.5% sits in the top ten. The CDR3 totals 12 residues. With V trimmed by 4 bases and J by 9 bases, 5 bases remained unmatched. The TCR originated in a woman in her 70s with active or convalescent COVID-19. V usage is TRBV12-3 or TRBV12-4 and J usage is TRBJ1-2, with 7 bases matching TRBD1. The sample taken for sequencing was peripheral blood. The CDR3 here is CASSSGGSRYTF. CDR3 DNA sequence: TGTGCCAGCAGTTCAGGGGGTTCTCGCTACACCTTC.